These 18 T cell receptor beta chains were all obtained from the same sample, sequenced in a study of blood T cell repertoires in COVID-19. The data were produced by immunoSEQ multiplex PCR, yet TCRdb's version contains in-frame clones alone and is incomplete. Of some 120,000 clones in the sample, almost 85% were seen once. Sequencing input: peripheral blood. The receptors were sampled from a woman younger than 45 who had recovered from COVID-19.

The chain recombines TRBV15 with TRBJ1-2; unclear D gene. Germline assignment: CDR1 LNHNV and CDR2 YYDKDF (reference sequence). This CDR3 is built from 15 residues. V was pared by 1 base and J by 0 bases, with 9 bases between. CDR3 residues: CATSRGGTTNYGYTF. CDR3 nucleotide sequence: TGTGCCACCAGCAGAGGAGGTACCACTAACTATGGCTACACCTTC.

The chain recombines TRBV19 with TRBJ2-7, with 11 nucleotides matching TRBD1. The germline gives CDR1 LNHDA, CDR2 SQIVND (reference sequence). V lost 4 bases, J lost 3 bases, and 5 bases stayed unmatched. This CDR3 spans 15 amino acids. Here the CDR3 DNA reads TGTGCCAGTAGTACTCCGGACAGGGGGCACTACGAGCAGTACTTC. Its translation: CASSTPDRGHYEQYF. Looking up the rest from reference TRBV19 and TRBJ2-7 gives the full variable domain: DGGITQSPKYLFRKEGQNVTLSCEQNLNHDAMYWYRQDPGQGLRLIYYSQIVNDFQKGDIAEGYSVSREKKESFPLTVTSAQKNPTAFYLCASSTPDRGHYEQYFGPGTRLTVT.

In the case of this clone: The junction departs from germline at one end; a sequencing error may be responsible. The chain links TRBV11-2 to TRBJ2-1, with D possibly matching TRBD1 (5 bases). The CDR3 totals 16 residues. Germline loops: CDR1 SGHAT, CDR2 FQNNGV. In DNA form, the CDR3 reads TGTGCCAGCAGTTTACTCTCGACAGCCTCCAACAATGAGCAGTTCTTC. Translated, it gives CASSLLSTASNNEQFF.

The V call is TRBV5-5, the J call TRBJ2-7, with D perhaps TRBD1 (5 bases). The ends were cut back, 1 base at V and 2 bases at J, with 13 bases in the middle. From germline, CDR1 is SGHKS and CDR2 YYEKEE (reference sequence). This CDR3 is built from 15 residues. The CDR3 DNA sequence: TGTGCCAGCAGCTTGTTCGGACATCAGACCTACGAGCAGTACTTC. It is translated as CASSLFGHQTYEQYF.

The chain uses TRBV11-2 and TRBJ2-2, with 10 bases aligning to TRBD2. The V gene end was trimmed by 4 bases and the J gene end by 6 bases; junction bases not matched to a gene: 5. This CDR3 region has 15 residues. Germline V gene lookup returns CDR1 SGHAT and CDR2 FQNNGV. CDR3 sequence (DNA): TGTGCCAGCAGCTGGAGCGGGGGGGCCGCCGGGGAGCTGTTTTTT. Translation: CASSWSGGAAGELFF.

This chain uses TRBV18 with TRBJ1-2, with 9 bases fitting TRBD1. CDR1 KGHSH and CDR2 LQKENI come from the germline V gene. This CDR3 is 18 amino acids long. V shed 1 base and J 3 bases; nucleotides not matched to a gene: 12. CDR3 sequence: CASSPRERDREDDYGYTF. DNA for the CDR3: TGTGCCAGCTCACCACGTGAGAGGGACAGGGAAGATGACTATGGCTACACCTTC.

This clone has a handful of counts. This chain joins TRBV29-1 and TRBJ1-1; a weak D match, TRBD1 (5 bases). The germline gives CDR1 SQVTM, CDR2 ANQGSEA. The CDR3 totals 14 residues. V gave up 6 bases and J gave up 1 base, with 15 bases separating them. The DNA of the CDR3 is TGCAGCGTGTCCTGGGGCAACCAGAACACTGAAGCTTTCTTT. Amino acids: CSVSWGNQNTEAFF. Based on the CDR3 plus reference TRBV29-1 and TRBJ1-1, the full variable domain is SAVISQKPSRDICQRGTSLTIQCQVDSQVTMMFWYRQQPGQSLTLIATANQGSEATYESGFVIDKFPISRPNLTFSTLTVSNMSPEDSSIYLCSVSWGNQNTEAFFGQGTRLTVV.

This sequence joins TRBV18 and TRBJ2-1; 9 bases are a match to TRBD2. The trim removed 0 bases at V and 7 bases at J, leaving 7 bases unmatched. Looked up from germline, CDR1 is KGHSH and CDR2 is LQKENI. This CDR3 region has 16 residues. The CDR3 protein is CASSPPYLAGRNEQFF. The DNA of the CDR3 is TGTGCCAGCTCACCACCGTACCTAGCGGGGAGGAATGAGCAGTTCTTC.

The chain links TRBV18 to TRBJ2-3; TRBD1 agrees at 7 bases. Unmatched junction bases numbered 17, after V lost 2 bases and J lost 0 bases. This CDR3 is built from 20 residues. Germline lookup yields CDR1 KGHSH and CDR2 LQKENI. DNA for the CDR3: TGTGCCAGCTCACCAAGCGGAAGGCAGGGGGTAACAGCTAGCACAGATACGCAGTATTTT. This encodes CASSPSGRQGVTASTDTQYF.

This chain joins TRBV19 and TRBJ2-3, with 7 bases lining up with TRBD1. This CDR3 comprises 16 residues. Per the germline V gene, CDR1 is LNHDA and CDR2 is SQIVND (reference sequence). V shed 3 bases and J 3 bases; nucleotides not matched to a gene: 9. This chain's CDR3 is CASSMALRRGTDTQYF. The CDR3 DNA is TGTGCCAGTAGTATGGCCCTGCGCAGGGGGACAGATACGCAGTATTTT.

This clone was detected once. The V call is TRBV6-2 or TRBV6-3, the J call TRBJ1-1; D gene ambiguous. This CDR3 has 14 residues. Germline CDR1 MNHEY, CDR2 SVGEGT. Between the trimmed V and J ends, which lost 4 bases and 1 base, there was a span of 10 bases. The CDR3 nucleotides are TGTGCCAGCAGTTTATCCGGGGAGAACACTGAAGCTTTCTTT. This sequence encodes CASSLSGENTEAFF.

The V call is TRBV3-1 (or the pseudogene TRBV3-2), the J call TRBJ2-5, with unresolved D. The CDR3 consists of 15 residues. Between the trimmed V and J ends, which lost 1 base and 5 bases, there was a span of 14 bases. Looked up from germline, CDR1 is LGHDT and CDR2 is YNNKEL (reference sequence). In nucleotides, the CDR3 is TGTGCCAGCAGCCAAGCCGGTACTAACCTTGAGACCCAGTACTTC. This encodes CASSQAGTNLETQYF.

V usage is TRBV27 and J usage is TRBJ1-5; 7 bases are a match to TRBD1. V lost 6 bases and J lost 5; bases outside the gene matches: 13. The germline gives CDR1 MNHEY, CDR2 SMNVEV (reference sequence). The CDR3 is made up of 16 amino acids. CDR3 bases: TGTGCCAGCAGCTCGGTCACGACAGGGCTCCATCAGCCCCAGCATTTT. It specifies CASSSVTTGLHQPQHF.

V and J are TRBV19 and TRBJ1-5, with 10 bases fitting TRBD1. The CDR3 spans 16 residues. The germline CDR1 and CDR2 sequences are LNHDA and SQIVND (reference sequence). The junction had 8 bases not matched to a gene; V was cut back by 5 bases and J by 4 bases. In nucleotides, the CDR3 is TGTGCCAGTAGTCCTACACGGACAGGGGGAAATCAGCCCCAGCATTTT. Amino acid sequence: CASSPTRTGGNQPQHF.

This clone was seen only once. The chain links TRBV19 to TRBJ2-6; no definite D call. CDR1 is LNHDA, CDR2 SQIVND, per germline (reference sequence). The length of the CDR3 is 15 residues. V dropped 4 bases and J dropped 2 bases, with 9 bases sitting between them. CDR3 bases: TGTGCCAGTAGTAAAGATTCAACTGGGGCCAACGTCCTGACTTTC. Protein product: CASSKDSTGANVLTF.

The J gene is TRBJ2-3, the V gene TRBV24-1; D is uncertain. Germline CDR1 KGHDR, CDR2 SFDVKD. Trimming took 4 bases from V and 2 from J, leaving 6 bases between them. This CDR3 region has 13 residues. The CDR3 DNA is TGTGCCACCAGTGACCCCATCACAGATACGCAGTATTTT. Its translation is CATSDPITDTQYF.

J is TRBJ2-1 and V is TRBV7-2; 8 nucleotides agree with TRBD1. CDR3 length: 15 amino acids. V shed 6 bases and J 4 bases; nucleotides not matched to a gene: 8. The V gene's germline CDR1 is SGHTA and CDR2 FQGNSA. The CDR3 loop reads CASSPPGQAYNEQFF. CDR3 nucleotides: TGTGCCAGCAGTCCACCGGGACAGGCGTACAATGAGCAGTTCTTC.

This sequence joins TRBV19 and TRBJ1-2; D not certain. Germline V gene sequence: CDR1 LNHDA, CDR2 SQIVND (reference sequence). CDR3 length: 14 residues. V lost 10 bases, J lost 2 bases, and 17 bases lay in between. CDR3 region: CATSDFLTNYGYTF. Here the CDR3 DNA reads TGTGCCACCTCAGACTTTCTTACGAACTATGGCTACACCTTC.